This is a list of T cell receptor beta chains from one sample in a study of blood T cell repertoires in COVID-19. Using immunoSEQ multiplex PCR, the repertoire was profiled, and TCRdb retains in-frame clones only, with some absent. The sample contains some 400,000 clones, around 87% of which appear only once. The specimen sequenced was peripheral blood. These receptors originate from a woman aged 25 to 39 with COVID-19, enrolled during active disease. The CDR3 runs from the conserved cysteine through the conserved F or W. Clone sizes are given selectively: once, few, many, or a class where the clone is expanded.

cdr3_aa j_call clone_size v_call
CASSDSAGARQAFF TRBJ1-1 NA TRBV6-4
CASSQEGVRSYEQYF TRBJ2-7 NA TRBV27
CASSAGGLAYNEQFF TRBJ2-1 NA TRBV6-5
CARSARSRRTSYNEQFF TRBJ2-1 once TRBV5-3
CASGLAGGATEAFF TRBJ1-1 NA TRBV12-5
CASSTGQGQETQYF TRBJ2-5 NA TRBV5-1
CASSVGGELSGANVLTF TRBJ2-6 NA TRBV6-4
CASSLQETQYF TRBJ2-5 NA TRBV2
CASSTVEGMAQPQHF TRBJ1-5 few TRBV19
CASSLTTGQGEHGYTF TRBJ1-2 NA TRBV7-8
CAISESSGGETQYF TRBJ2-5 NA TRBV10-3
CASSILAGVDEQYF TRBJ2-7 few TRBV2
CASSQTGGAGNQPQHF TRBJ1-5 NA TRBV7-9
CASSWRQGHTGELFF TRBJ2-2 NA TRBV5-1
CASSSSRSGNTIYF TRBJ1-3 NA TRBV5-6
CASSLALTGGHGANVLTF TRBJ2-6 NA TRBV5-8
CASSENWASEAFF TRBJ1-1 NA TRBV2
CASSLGTSPLYSYEQYF TRBJ2-7 NA TRBV28
CASSFGLSTDEQFF TRBJ2-1 NA TRBV5-1
CAITQGGPSGNTIYF TRBJ1-3 NA TRBV10-3
CASSLNSGSWVTQYF TRBJ2-3 NA TRBV5-6
CASSQGRQGSAEQYF TRBJ2-7 NA TRBV3-1/TRBV3-2
CASSYGTSGPYNEQFF TRBJ2-1 NA TRBV6-5
CASSRGGRSYNEQFF TRBJ2-1 once TRBV5-4
CASSSSGRYEQYF TRBJ2-7 NA TRBV7-8
CSVGGQGNGYTF TRBJ1-2 NA TRBV29-1
CAWSVLGGEKLFF TRBJ1-4 NA TRBV30
CASQGGGGETQYF TRBJ2-5 NA TRBV28
CASSPHQREVSYNEQFF TRBJ2-1 once TRBV7-9
CASRRGETEAFF TRBJ1-1 NA TRBV7-9
CASSPTGQATYEQYF TRBJ2-7 NA TRBV28